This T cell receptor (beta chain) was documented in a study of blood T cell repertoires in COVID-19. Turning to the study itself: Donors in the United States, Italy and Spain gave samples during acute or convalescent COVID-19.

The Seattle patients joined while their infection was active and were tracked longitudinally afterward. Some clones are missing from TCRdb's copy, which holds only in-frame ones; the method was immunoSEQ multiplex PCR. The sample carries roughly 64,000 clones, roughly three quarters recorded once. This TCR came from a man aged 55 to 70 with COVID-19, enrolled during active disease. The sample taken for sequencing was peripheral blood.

DNA of the CDR3: TGTGCCAGCAGCTTAGCGGGGGGAGGGAATACAAAACTGTTTTTT. Amino acids: CASSLAGGGNTKLFF. The rearrangement links TRBV7-2 to TRBJ1-4; D might be TRBD1 (5 bases). Looked up from germline, CDR1 is SGHTA and CDR2 is FQGNSA. V lost 0 bases to trimming and J lost 10 bases, with 15 bases between them. This CDR3 comprises 15 residues.